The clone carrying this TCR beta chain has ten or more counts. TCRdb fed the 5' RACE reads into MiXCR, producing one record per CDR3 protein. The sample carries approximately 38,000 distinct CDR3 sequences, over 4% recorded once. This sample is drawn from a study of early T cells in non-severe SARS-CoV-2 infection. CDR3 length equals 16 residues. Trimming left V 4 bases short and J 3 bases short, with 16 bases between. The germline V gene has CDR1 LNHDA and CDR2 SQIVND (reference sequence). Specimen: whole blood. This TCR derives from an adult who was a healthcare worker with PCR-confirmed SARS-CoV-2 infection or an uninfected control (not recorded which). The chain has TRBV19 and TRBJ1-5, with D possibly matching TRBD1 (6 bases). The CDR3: CASSKAVRDNNQPQHF. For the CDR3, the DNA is TGTGCCAGTAGTAAGGCCGTCCGGGACAACAATCAGCCCCAGCATTTT.